The source of this T cell receptor (beta chain) is a study of shared clonotypes between healthy human individuals. Only CD45RO-negative cells positively selected for CCR7 counted as naive CD8 cells, so terminally differentiated effector memory CD45RA+ cells were excluded. TCRdb's table, derived via immunoSEQ multiplex PCR, lists solely in-frame clones and lacks some. This sample has about 2.1 million clones, with 90% to 95% found just once. The trim removed 4 bases at V and 2 bases at J, leaving 10 bases unmatched. The CDR3 has 18 residues. CDR1 is MNHEY, CDR2 SMNVEV, per germline (reference sequence).

Specimen: naive CD8+ T cells from PBMCs. This clonotype was obtained from a man younger than 30 in good health. Some clones in this sample may be carry-over from other donors' samples. The chain uses TRBV27 and TRBJ2-3; 12 bases line up with TRBD2. The CDR3 nucleotides read TGTGCCAGCAGTTCCCGACTAGCGGGAGACCCCCCCACAGATACGCAGTATTTT. This translates into CASSSRLAGDPPTDTQYF.